These 9 T cell receptor beta chains came from one sample sequenced in a study of response to subunit inactivated influenza vaccine. TCRdb called the RT-PCR reads again in MiXCR, with one record for every CDR3 protein. This repertoire shows under 850,000 distinct CDR3 sequences, roughly 20% found once; its top ten account for approximately 11%. Sequencing was performed on PBMCs from blood, taken roughly 5 days after vaccination. The source of these receptors is a man aged 50-60 years who received an inactivated influenza vaccine.

This sequence joins TRBV15 and TRBJ2-1, with TRBD2 matching over 14 bases. Germline CDR1 reads LNHNV; CDR2 reads YYDKDF (reference sequence). V was clipped by 2 bases and J by 6 bases; unmatched bases: 6. The CDR3 has 17 amino acids. The DNA for the CDR3 is TGTGCCACCAGCAGACGCCCCGGGACTAGCGGGGGCAATGAGCAGTTCTTC. This encodes CATSRRPGTSGGNEQFF.

This chain joins TRBV20-1 and TRBJ2-5; D is perhaps TRBD2 (6 bases). Trimming pared 6 bases from V and 1 base from J, leaving 15 bases between. CDR1 and CDR2 (germline): DFQATT, SNEGSKA (reference sequence). The CDR3 totals 14 residues. CDR3 loop: CSARFGGSQETQYF. The DNA of the CDR3 is TGCAGTGCCAGATTCGGGGGATCCCAAGAGACCCAGTACTTC.

The V gene is TRBV5-1, the J gene TRBJ1-2; no clear D. CDR1 is SGHRS, CDR2 YFSETQ, per germline. Trimming took 0 bases from V and 8 from J, leaving 14 bases between them. This CDR3 has 14 amino acids. The CDR3 region is CASSLGDAKEGYTF. The CDR3, as DNA: TGCGCCAGCAGCTTGGGAGACGCCAAAGAGGGCTACACCTTC.

This clonotype was seen a handful of times. V is TRBV7-2 and J is TRBJ2-7, with D perhaps matching TRBD1 or TRBD2 (5 bases each). Germline values: CDR1 SGHTA, CDR2 FQGNSA. The CDR3 is 14 residues long. The V end lost 4 bases, the J end lost 3 bases, and 13 bases lay between the germline ends. CDR3 in DNA: TGTGCCAGCAGCTCTCCCGGGACGAACTACGAGCAGTACTTC. It is translated as CASSSPGTNYEQYF.

The V and J genes are TRBV18 and TRBJ2-2; no definite D call. The CDR3 length is 12 residues. Trimming left V 3 bases short and J 6 bases short, with 5 bases between. The germline CDR1 and CDR2 sequences are KGHSH and LQKENI. CDR3 sequence (DNA): TGTGCCAGCTCACCGAGCGCCGGGGAGCTGTTTTTT. It yields the protein CASSPSAGELFF. Full variable domain (remainder filled in from reference TRBV18 and TRBJ2-2): NAGVMQNPRHLVRRRGQEARLRCSPMKGHSHVYWYRQLPEEGLKFMVYLQKENIIDESGMPKERFSAEFPKEGPSILRIQQVVRGDSAAYFCASSPSAGELFFGEGSRLTVL.

The rearrangement links TRBV20-1 to TRBJ1-5, with TRBD1 as a possible D gene (6 bases). V shed 3 bases and J shed 4 bases, with 19 bases lying between them. Germline CDR1 and CDR2: DFQATT and SNEGSKA (reference sequence). The CDR3 covers 16 residues. This CDR3 is CSARIWPGQGNQPQHF. Written as DNA, the CDR3 is TGCAGTGCTAGGATTTGGCCGGGGCAGGGGAATCAGCCCCAGCATTTT.

The chain recombines TRBV10-3 with TRBJ2-6; 8 nucleotides align to TRBD1. The germline gives CDR1 ENHRY, CDR2 SYGVKD. CDR3 length: 16 residues. V shed 7 bases and J 1 base; nucleotides not matched to a gene: 6. CDR3 amino acids: CAIKDRVFSGANVLTF. CDR3 DNA: TGTGCCATCAAGGACAGGGTCTTTTCTGGGGCCAACGTCCTGACTTTC.

This sequence joins TRBV11-1 and TRBJ2-7, with D unclear. The germline V and J ends were trimmed by 5 bases and 0 bases, with 5 bases remaining between them. This CDR3 has 12 amino acids. Per germline, CDR1 SGHAT and CDR2 FQDESV (reference sequence). CDR3 region: CASSKNSYEQYF. In DNA, the CDR3 is TGTGCCAGCAGCAAAAACTCCTACGAGCAGTACTTC.

This clonotype was found a few times. The genes are TRBV7-8 and TRBJ1-6, with TRBD1 identical over 7 bases. The V gene end was trimmed by 5 bases and the J gene end by 7 bases; junction bases not matched to a gene: 11. Germline V gene data show CDR1 as SGHVS and CDR2 as FQNEAQ. The CDR3 covers 16 residues. CDR3 bases: TGTGCCAGCAGCCCAGACAGGGCCCTAATCAATTCACCCCTCCACTTT. It encodes CASSPDRALINSPLHF.